Shown below are 29 T cell receptor beta chains from a single sample sequenced in a study of blood T cells in healthy people across ages. Next came a second PCR, run for roughly 6 to 11 cycles, which used a sample-barcoded 5' primer along with a J-beta primer mix. TCRdb re-called the 5' RACE reads through MiXCR, storing one row per CDR3 protein. The repertoire consists of 450,000 to 650,000 distinct CDR3 sequences, with approximately 25% occurring once and the leading ten covering just under 9%. The sample was also reused in another study, on T cells of mothers and their children.

The sequencing sample was made of blood. The receptor set was obtained from a boy aged 5-17 years in good health.

This clonotype was seen more than once but under ten times. The V gene is TRBV6-1, the J gene TRBJ1-4; TRBD1 is a possible D gene (6 bases). The CDR3 consists of 13 residues. Germline V gene lookup returns CDR1 MNHNS and CDR2 SASEGT. V lost 8 bases to trimming and J lost 8 bases, with 15 bases between them. CDR3 nucleotide sequence: TGTGCCAGCGCCGGGGGCGTTATCGAAAAACTGTTTTTT. Translated: CASAGGVIEKLFF.

The rearrangement links TRBV5-1 to TRBJ2-1; no firm D call. This CDR3 spans 13 amino acids. The V gene lost 4 bases and the J gene lost 5 bases, with 10 bases spanning the gap. CDR1 is SGHRS and CDR2 is YFSETQ in the germline V gene. CDR3 sequence reads: CASSSLRDNEQFF. CDR3 DNA: TGCGCCAGCAGCAGCCTTAGAGACAATGAGCAGTTCTTC. Full variable domain (rest looked up from reference TRBV5-1 and TRBJ2-1): KAGVTQTPRYLIKTRGQQVTLSCSPISGHRSVSWYQQTPGQGLQFLFEYFSETQRNKGNFPGRFSGRQFSNSRSEMNVSTLELGDSALYLCASSSLRDNEQFFGPGTRLTVL.

This clonotype was observed at least ten times. The chain combines TRBV3-1 with TRBJ2-3; D uncertain. Trimming took off 1 base at V and 6 bases at J, with 8 bases between the two ends. The germline gives CDR1 LGHDT, CDR2 YNNKEL (reference sequence). The CDR3 covers 13 residues. As DNA, the CDR3 is TGTGCCAGCAGCCAAGCTCTCTATGATACGCAGTATTTT. It encodes CASSQALYDTQYF.

The chain carries TRBV29-1 and TRBJ2-3; no reliable D call. CDR3 length: 14 amino acids. Trimming cost V 0 bases and J 2 bases, with 9 bases left between them. CDR1 and CDR2 from the germline V gene are SQVTM and ANQGSEA. The CDR3 reads CSVEDRHATDTQYF. The CDR3 coding sequence is TGCAGCGTTGAAGATCGCCACGCCACAGATACGCAGTATTTT.

The genes are TRBV11-3 and TRBJ2-1; TRBD1 is a possible D gene (5 bases). V was shortened by 0 bases and J by 7 bases, with 16 bases between the two germline ends. The CDR3 spans 16 residues. Germline-derived CDR1 and CDR2 are SGHNT and YENEEA. This chain's CDR3 is CASSLDAPSTANEQFF. DNA for the CDR3: TGTGCCAGCAGCTTAGATGCCCCCTCGACAGCGAATGAGCAGTTCTTC.

As to this clonotype: One end of the junction varies from germline; a read error may be responsible. This chain links TRBV3-1 with TRBJ2-4, with D possibly called TRBD1 or TRBD2 (5 bases each). There are 16 residues in the CDR3. In germline, CDR1 is LGHDT, CDR2 YNNKEL (reference sequence). The CDR3 loop is CAGSQEGTLAKNIQYF. DNA of the CDR3: TGTGCCGGCAGCCAAGAGGGGACGTTAGCCAAAAACATTCAGTACTTC.

There are a few counts of this clonotype. V and J are TRBV24-1 and TRBJ2-7; D remains unclear. Germline values: CDR1 KGHDR, CDR2 SFDVKD. The CDR3 is 13 amino acids. The V end lost 3 bases, the J end lost 5 bases, and 10 bases lay between the germline ends. The CDR3 nucleotides are TGTGCCACCAGTGATGGGTCATGGGACGAGCAGTACTTC. This sequence encodes CATSDGSWDEQYF.

The V call is TRBV7-9, the J call TRBJ1-2; D is perhaps TRBD1 (6 bases). The germline V gene has CDR1 SEHNR and CDR2 FQNEAQ (reference sequence). The CDR3 totals 14 residues. V was shortened by 1 base and J by 4 bases, with 10 bases between the two germline ends. As DNA, the CDR3 is TGTGCCAGCAGCTTAGAGGCCAGGGGCTATGGCTACACCTTC. Its protein is CASSLEARGYGYTF.

The rearrangement joins TRBV5-1 to TRBJ1-1; TRBD1 aligns across 9 bases. From germline, CDR1 is SGHRS and CDR2 YFSETQ. The CDR3 is 14 residues long. J gave up 7 bases and V 2 bases, and 6 bases lay outside the gene matches. The CDR3: CASSLQGAFGEAFF. The DNA for the CDR3 is TGCGCCAGCAGCTTACAGGGGGCCTTTGGTGAAGCTTTCTTT. Looking up the rest from reference TRBV5-1 and TRBJ1-1 gives the full variable domain: KAGVTQTPRYLIKTRGQQVTLSCSPISGHRSVSWYQQTPGQGLQFLFEYFSETQRNKGNFPGRFSGRQFSNSRSEMNVSTLELGDSALYLCASSLQGAFGEAFFGQGTRLTVV.

This clonotype showed up just a few times. V usage is TRBV7-6 and J usage is TRBJ2-5, with 9 bases that match TRBD1. Per the germline V gene, CDR1 is SGHVS and CDR2 is FNYEAQ. This CDR3 has 15 amino acids. V shed 5 bases and J 5 bases; nucleotides not matched to a gene: 9. CDR3 sequence reads: CASSANTGGGETQYF. Here the CDR3 DNA reads TGTGCCAGCAGCGCTAACACAGGGGGCGGGGAGACCCAGTACTTC.

The chain is built from TRBV4-3 and TRBJ2-1; the D is unclear. The germline V gene encodes CDR1 LGHNA and CDR2 YSLEER. The CDR3 has 14 residues. V was trimmed by 4 bases and J by 4 bases, leaving 11 bases between them. CDR3 amino acids: CASSPWTEYNEQFF. The CDR3 DNA reads as TGCGCCAGCAGCCCTTGGACGGAATACAATGAGCAGTTCTTC.

There are a few counts of this clonotype. The rearrangement joins TRBV11-3 to TRBJ2-5; maybe TRBD2 (6 bases). The CDR3 extends over 15 amino acids. Germline V gene lookup returns CDR1 SGHNT and CDR2 YENEEA. Trimming left V 5 bases short and J 5 bases short, with 18 bases between. The CDR3: CASSESPGDGETQYF. For the CDR3, the DNA is TGTGCCAGCAGCGAAAGTCCGGGAGATGGGGAGACCCAGTACTTC. Full variable domain (outside the CDR3, taken from reference TRBV11-3 and TRBJ2-5): EAGVVQSPRYKIIEKKQPVAFWCNPISGHNTLYWYLQNLGQGPELLIRYENEEAVDDSQLPKDRFSAERLKGVDSTLKIQPAELGDSAVYLCASSESPGDGETQYFGPGTRLLVL.

This clonotype has only a few counts. This chain connects TRBV28 to TRBJ2-7; D unresolved. V gave up 5 bases and J gave up 0 bases, with 11 bases separating them. The CDR3 is 14 residues long. Germline CDR1 is MDHEN and CDR2 is SYDVKM. The CDR3 coding sequence is TGTGCCAGCAGTGCGCCAATATCCTCCTACGAGCAGTACTTC. Its protein is CASSAPISSYEQYF.

Concerning this clonotype: Germline is not matched at one junction end, which may reflect a read error. This chain connects TRBV24-1 to TRBJ2-5; the D is unclear. This CDR3 comprises 13 residues. Germline V gene sequence: CDR1 KGHDR, CDR2 SFDVKD. The CDR3: CATSDWNMGTQYF. As DNA, the CDR3 is TGCGCCACCAGTGATTGGAACATGGGGACCCAGTACTTC.

This rearrangement joins TRBV28 to TRBJ2-4; tentatively, D is TRBD2 (6 bases). Trimming removed 3 bases at V and 1 base at J, with 19 bases between. Germline lookup yields CDR1 MDHEN and CDR2 SYDVKM. The CDR3 is made up of 18 amino acids. DNA of the CDR3: TGTGCCAGCAGTTTCCGCCCTATAGCGGTGGGGGCCAAAAACATTCAGTACTTC. The encoded protein is CASSFRPIAVGAKNIQYF.

This clonotype turned up a few times. The chain couples TRBV5-6 to TRBJ2-1; TRBD1 is a possible D gene (5 bases). CDR3 size: 14 residues. The germline CDR1 and CDR2 sequences are SGHDT and YYEEEE. V was cut by 2 bases and J by 10 bases, with 16 bases left in between. CDR3 region: CASSLRGLQGEQFF. The CDR3 DNA reads as TGTGCCAGCAGCTTAAGGGGCCTTCAGGGAGAGCAGTTCTTC.

CDR3 nucleotide sequence: TGTGCCAGCAGTTTACACGTGGTAGCGGGAGCGGTTGAGCAGTTCTTC. This encodes CASSLHVVAGAVEQFF. V is TRBV28 and J is TRBJ2-1, with 9 bases lining up with TRBD2. The CDR3 covers 16 residues. V was pared by 2 bases and J by 9 bases, with 11 bases of the junction left unmatched. The germline CDR1 and CDR2 sequences are MDHEN and SYDVKM.

This clonotype was counted only a few times. The chain uses TRBV28 and TRBJ1-4; D unclear. The germline V and J ends were trimmed by 5 bases and 8 bases, with 18 bases remaining between them. Germline lookup yields CDR1 MDHEN and CDR2 SYDVKM. This CDR3 comprises 15 residues. The CDR3 loop reads CASSGPATRREKLFF. CDR3 in DNA: TGTGCCAGCAGTGGACCGGCCACCAGACGGGAAAAACTGTTTTTT.

This clonotype was observed once. This CDR3 reads CASSSLQGTAYEQYF. The CDR3 region has the DNA TGTGCCAGCAGCTCTCTCCAGGGGACCGCCTACGAGCAGTACTTC. The chain combines TRBV27 with TRBJ2-5, with TRBD1 as a possible D gene (6 bases). The J call may be wrong; the DNA end is better matched by TRBJ2-7. CDR1 and CDR2 from the germline V gene are MNHEY and SMNVEV (reference sequence). The CDR3 loop spans 15 amino acids.

This clonotype was picked up a small number of times. The chain employs TRBV6-5 and TRBJ2-1, with 7 bases lining up with TRBD1. The germline V gene encodes CDR1 MNHEY and CDR2 SVGAGI. The V gene end was trimmed by 6 bases and the J gene end by 3 bases; junction bases not matched to a gene: 8. The CDR3 contains 15 residues. The CDR3 region has the DNA TGTGCCAGCAGCAAGGACAGGTCCGTCTACAATGAGCAGTTCTTC. Translating gives CASSKDRSVYNEQFF.

This clonotype was found a few times. One junction end disagrees with the germline gene, perhaps due to a read error. The V gene is TRBV3-1, the J gene TRBJ1-4, with D uncertain. Germline V gene data show CDR1 as LGHDT and CDR2 as YNNKEL (reference sequence). The CDR3 has 15 amino acids. CDR3 DNA: TGTGCCAGCAGCCAAGACTACACAACTAATGAGAAACTGTTTTTT. It yields the protein CASSQDYTTNEKLFF.

This clonotype came up a few times. At one end, the junction sequence differs from germline, possibly due to a read error. The chain uses TRBV29-1 and TRBJ2-5, with 7 bases identical to TRBD2. Looked up from germline, CDR1 is SQVTM and CDR2 is ANQGSEA. The CDR3 loop spans 13 amino acids. CDR3 in DNA: TGCAGCGTTGACCCCGGGACTAAAGAGACCCGGTACTTC. Translation: CSVDPGTKETRYF.

The rearrangement links TRBV7-9 to TRBJ1-2; 7 bases align to TRBD1. J gave up 0 bases and V 4 bases, and 2 bases lay outside the gene matches. The V gene's germline CDR1 is SEHNR and CDR2 FQNEAQ (reference sequence). The CDR3 is 14 residues long. The CDR3 region has the DNA TGTGCCAGCAGCTGGGACAGCCCTAACTATGGCTACACCTTC. It specifies CASSWDSPNYGYTF.

The rearrangement uses TRBV5-1 and TRBJ1-1; possibly TRBD1 for D (5 bases). Per germline, CDR1 SGHRS and CDR2 YFSETQ. V dropped 4 bases and J dropped 0 bases, with 13 bases sitting between them. This CDR3 has 15 residues. CDR3: CASSPLRGLNTEAFF. The CDR3 nucleotides read TGCGCCAGCAGCCCATTACGGGGGTTGAACACTGAAGCTTTCTTT.

The chain has TRBV20-1 and TRBJ2-3; D call uncertain. Trimming stripped 0 bases from V and 4 bases from J, with 11 bases between. The CDR3 is 14 residues long. CDR1 and CDR2 from the germline V gene are DFQATT and SNEGSKA (reference sequence). Here the CDR3 reads CSARDWQVPDTQYF. As DNA, the CDR3 is TGCAGTGCTAGAGATTGGCAGGTACCAGATACGCAGTATTTT.

CDR3 nucleotides: TGCAGTGCCCCCCAATCTAGTCTGGTCAGGGGGTTCAATGAGCAGTTCTTC. This codes for CSAPQSSLVRGFNEQFF. The chain uses TRBV20-1 and TRBJ2-1; TRBD1 matches 7 bases. The CDR3 is made up of 17 amino acids. CDR1 is DFQATT and CDR2 is SNEGSKA in the germline V gene (reference sequence). The V and J ends lost 6 bases and 6 bases, in that order; junction bases with no gene match: 20.

Points on this clonotype: The junction departs from the called germline gene at one end, perhaps through a read error. This rearrangement joins TRBV20-1 to TRBJ2-7, with 9 bases identical to TRBD2. Germline loops: CDR1 DFQATT, CDR2 SNEGSKA (reference sequence). The CDR3 contains 18 residues. The CDR3: CSARDLDLAGVNSHEQYF. CDR3 in DNA: TGCAGTGCTAGAGATTTGGACTTAGCGGGAGTAAACTCCCACGAGCAGTACTTC.

The J gene is TRBJ1-6, the V gene TRBV9; no firm D call. The CDR3 is 15 residues long. The V gene's germline CDR1 is SGDLS and CDR2 YYNGEE. With 0 bases removed from V and 7 bases from J, the gap between germline ends came to 11 bases. The CDR3 spells CASSVASADNSPLHF. CDR3 nucleotides: TGTGCCAGCAGCGTAGCGTCGGCCGACAATTCACCCCTCCACTTT.

The rearrangement joins TRBV6-2 or TRBV6-3 to TRBJ1-2; D uncertain. Germline V gene lookup returns CDR1 MNHEY and CDR2 SVGEGT. V was shortened by 5 bases and J by 12 bases, with 16 bases between the two germline ends. There are 12 residues in the CDR3. CDR3 nucleotide sequence: TGTGCCAGCAGTCAGCCGGTTGGCCCGGACACCTTC. It is translated as CASSQPVGPDTF.